The clone carrying this T cell receptor (beta chain) was picked up a small number of times. No antigen is known for it. Indicated treatment: around 19 received Ad26.COV2.S at low or high dose, single or two shots; about 5 received placebo; per-sample allocation not given. Repertoires come from day 63 after the first vaccine or placebo injection. In the vaccine, an Ad26 vector expressed the SARS-CoV-2 spike of the Wuhan strain. This sample is drawn from a study of Ad26.COV2.S vaccination and SARS-CoV-2 variants. Looking at the study overall: Among those in the COV1001 Ad26.COV2.S trial arm was the donor. The study gave Ad26.COV2.S intramuscularly, once or twice 56 days apart.

The table came from immunoSEQ multiplex PCR; TCRdb's copy has only in-frame clones and leaves some out. The repertoire includes roughly 420,000 clones, 70% to 90% of them detected once, and about 4% sits in the top ten. Trimming took off 1 base at V and 2 bases at J, with 20 bases between the two ends. Germline CDR1 is SGHTA and CDR2 is FQGNSA. CDR3 length: 18 amino acids. Broader study findings: People who got the vaccine or the placebo had similar non-spike TCR breadth.

The TCR sequence derives from a person aged 18-65 years who received the Ad26.COV2.S COVID-19 vaccine or a placebo. The rearrangement links TRBV7-2 to TRBJ1-2; D gene unclear. Sequenced material: peripheral blood, taken in a trial of Ad26.COV2.S vaccine versus placebo. The CDR3 DNA reads TGTGCCAGCAGCTTAGGAGGCGGCAGACTTTATTGGAACTATGGCTACACCTTC. Its protein is CASSLGGGRLYWNYGYTF.